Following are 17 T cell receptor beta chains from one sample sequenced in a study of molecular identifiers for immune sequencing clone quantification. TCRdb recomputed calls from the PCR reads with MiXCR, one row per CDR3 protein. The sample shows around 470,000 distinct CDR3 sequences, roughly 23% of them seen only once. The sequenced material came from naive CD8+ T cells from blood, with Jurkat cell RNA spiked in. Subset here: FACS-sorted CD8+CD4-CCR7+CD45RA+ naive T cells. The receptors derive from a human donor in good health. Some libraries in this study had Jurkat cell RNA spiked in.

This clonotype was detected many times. CDR3 region: CSVVHVQETQYF. The CDR3 bases are TGCAGCGTTGTCCACGTCCAAGAGACCCAGTACTTC. The chain uses TRBV29-1 and TRBJ2-5; D remains unclear. CDR3 length: 12 residues. Between the trimmed V and J ends, which lost 4 bases and 1 base, there was a span of 7 bases. Germline CDR1 reads SQVTM; CDR2 reads ANQGSEA.

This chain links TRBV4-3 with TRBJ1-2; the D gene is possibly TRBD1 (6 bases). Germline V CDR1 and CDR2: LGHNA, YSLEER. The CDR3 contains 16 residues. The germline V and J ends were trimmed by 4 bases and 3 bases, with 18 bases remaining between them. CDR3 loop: CASSPVKGGADYGYTF. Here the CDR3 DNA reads TGCGCCAGCAGCCCCGTGAAAGGGGGAGCTGACTATGGCTACACCTTC.

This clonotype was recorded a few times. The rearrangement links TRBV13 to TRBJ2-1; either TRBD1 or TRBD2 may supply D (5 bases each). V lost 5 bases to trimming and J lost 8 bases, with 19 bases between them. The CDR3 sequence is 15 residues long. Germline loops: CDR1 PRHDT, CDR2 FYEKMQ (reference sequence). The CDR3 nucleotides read TGTGCCAGCAGCACCCGGGACCACCCCGAGGATGAGCAGTTCTTC. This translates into CASSTRDHPEDEQFF. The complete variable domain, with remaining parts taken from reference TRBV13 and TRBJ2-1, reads AAGVIQSPRHLIKEKRETATLKCYPIPRHDTVYWYQQGPGQDPQFLISFYEKMQSDKGSIPDRFSAQQFSDYHSELNMSSLELGDSALYFCASSTRDHPEDEQFFGPGTRLTVL.

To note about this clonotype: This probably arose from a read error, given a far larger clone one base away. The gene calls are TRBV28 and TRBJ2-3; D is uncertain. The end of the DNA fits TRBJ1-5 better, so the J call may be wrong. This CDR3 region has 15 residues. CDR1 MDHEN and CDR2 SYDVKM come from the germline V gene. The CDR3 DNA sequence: TGTGCCAGCAGTTCCCTAGCGGGAGGCACAGATACGCAGCATTTT. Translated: CASSSLAGGTDTQHF.

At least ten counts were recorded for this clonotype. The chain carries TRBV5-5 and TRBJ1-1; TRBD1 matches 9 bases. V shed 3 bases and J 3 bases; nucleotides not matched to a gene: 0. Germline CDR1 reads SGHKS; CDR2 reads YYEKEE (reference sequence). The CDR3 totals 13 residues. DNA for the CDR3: TGTGCCAGCAGCTGGACAGGGGACACTGAAGCTTTCTTT. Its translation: CASSWTGDTEAFF.

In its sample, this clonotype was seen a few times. CDR3 sequence: CASKGGTGELFF. In nucleotides, the CDR3 is TGTGCCAGCAAGGGCGGTACCGGGGAGCTGTTTTTT. The rearrangement uses TRBV27 and TRBJ2-2, with unresolved D. This CDR3 contains 12 residues. Germline V gene sequence: CDR1 MNHEY, CDR2 SMNVEV (reference sequence). Trimming removed 7 bases from V and 5 bases from J, with 8 bases in between.

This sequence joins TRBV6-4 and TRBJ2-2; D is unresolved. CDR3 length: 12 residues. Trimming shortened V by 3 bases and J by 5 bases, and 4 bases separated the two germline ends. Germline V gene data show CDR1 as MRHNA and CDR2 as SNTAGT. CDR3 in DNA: TGTGCCAGCAGTGATATGACCGGGGAGCTGTTTTTT. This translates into CASSDMTGELFF.

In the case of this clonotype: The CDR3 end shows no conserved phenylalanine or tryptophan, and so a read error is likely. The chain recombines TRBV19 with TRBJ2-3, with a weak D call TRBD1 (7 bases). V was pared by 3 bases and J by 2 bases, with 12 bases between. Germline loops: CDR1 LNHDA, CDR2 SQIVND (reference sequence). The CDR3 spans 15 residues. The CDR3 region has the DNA TGTGCCAGTAGTATCGGGGGACAGTACACAGATACGCAGTATTAT. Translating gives CASSIGGQYTDTQYY.

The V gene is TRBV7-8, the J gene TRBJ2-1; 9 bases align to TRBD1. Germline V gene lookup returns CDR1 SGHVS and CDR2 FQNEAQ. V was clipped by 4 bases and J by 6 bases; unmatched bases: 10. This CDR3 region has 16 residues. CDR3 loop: CASSSEHRGPGNEQFF. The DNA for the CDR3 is TGTGCCAGCAGCTCGGAACACAGGGGGCCGGGCAATGAGCAGTTCTTC.

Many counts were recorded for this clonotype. DNA for the CDR3: TGTGCCAGCAGAGACGGATATGAAGCTTTCTTT. Translation gives CASRDGYEAFF. This chain joins TRBV12-3 or TRBV12-4 and TRBJ1-1; D ambiguous. Deletions cut 6 bases from V and 7 bases from J, with 9 bases between. The CDR3 sequence is 11 residues long.

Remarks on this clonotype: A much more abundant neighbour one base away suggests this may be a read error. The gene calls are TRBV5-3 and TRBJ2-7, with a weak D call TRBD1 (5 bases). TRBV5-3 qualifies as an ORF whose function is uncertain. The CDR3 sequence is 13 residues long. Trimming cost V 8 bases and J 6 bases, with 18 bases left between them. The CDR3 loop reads CASSLPDSVEQYF. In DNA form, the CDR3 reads TGTGCCAGCAGCCTACCCGACAGTGTCGAGCAGTACTTC.

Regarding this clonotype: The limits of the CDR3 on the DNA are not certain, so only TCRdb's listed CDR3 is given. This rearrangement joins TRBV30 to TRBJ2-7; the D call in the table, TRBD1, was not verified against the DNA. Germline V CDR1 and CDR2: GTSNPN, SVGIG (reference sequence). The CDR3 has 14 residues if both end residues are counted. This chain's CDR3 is CAWGPGTGAVKRYF.

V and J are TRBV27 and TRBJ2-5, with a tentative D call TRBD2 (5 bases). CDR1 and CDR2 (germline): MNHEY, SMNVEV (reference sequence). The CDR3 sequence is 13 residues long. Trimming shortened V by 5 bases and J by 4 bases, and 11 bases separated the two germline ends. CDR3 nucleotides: TGTGCCAGCAGTGAGGGTCAGGTAGAGACCCAGTACTTC. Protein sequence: CASSEGQVETQYF.

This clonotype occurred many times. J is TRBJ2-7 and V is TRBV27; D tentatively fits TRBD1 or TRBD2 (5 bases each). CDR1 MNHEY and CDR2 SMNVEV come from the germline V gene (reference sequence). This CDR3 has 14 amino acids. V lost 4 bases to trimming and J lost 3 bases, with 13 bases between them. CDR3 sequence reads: CASSSRGRIYEQYF. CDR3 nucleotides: TGTGCCAGCAGTTCCCGGGGCCGAATCTACGAGCAGTACTTC.

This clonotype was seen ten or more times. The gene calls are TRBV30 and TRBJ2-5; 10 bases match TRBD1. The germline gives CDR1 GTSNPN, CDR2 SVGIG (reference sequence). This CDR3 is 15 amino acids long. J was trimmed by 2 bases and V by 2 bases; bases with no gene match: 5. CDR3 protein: CAWSRGTGEQETQYF. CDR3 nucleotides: TGTGCCTGGAGTAGGGGGACAGGGGAACAAGAGACCCAGTACTTC.

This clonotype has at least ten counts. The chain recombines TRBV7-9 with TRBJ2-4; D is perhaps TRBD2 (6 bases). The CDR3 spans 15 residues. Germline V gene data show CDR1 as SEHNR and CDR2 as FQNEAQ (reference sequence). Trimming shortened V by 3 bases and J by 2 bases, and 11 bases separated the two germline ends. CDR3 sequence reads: CASSLGLGTKNIQYF. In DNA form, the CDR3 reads TGTGCCAGCAGCTTGGGACTCGGGACCAAAAACATTCAGTACTTC.

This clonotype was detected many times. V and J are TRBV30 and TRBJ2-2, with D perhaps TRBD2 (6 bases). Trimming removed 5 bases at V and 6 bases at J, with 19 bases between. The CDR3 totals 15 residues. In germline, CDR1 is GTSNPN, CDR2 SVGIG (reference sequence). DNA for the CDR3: TGTGCCTGGGACCCCACCAGGTCGGGGGCCGGGGAGCTGTTTTTT. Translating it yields CAWDPTRSGAGELFF.